The 8 T cell receptor beta chains reported below all come from one sample, sequenced in a study of blood T cell repertoires in COVID-19. Libraries were prepared by immunoSEQ multiplex PCR; TCRdb keeps only in-frame clonotypes and omits some of them. The sample includes 95,000 to 150,000 clones, 92% of them seen just once. The specimen was peripheral blood. These receptors originate from a man aged 50 to 60 with COVID-19, enrolled during active disease.

The rearrangement joins TRBV2 to TRBJ2-1; the D is unclear. Germline CDR1 reads SNHLY; CDR2 reads FYNNEI. The CDR3 extends over 16 amino acids. V lost 6 bases and J 3 bases, leaving 18 bases between the germline ends. The CDR3 loop is CASSIDPWALYNEQFF. The CDR3 DNA reads TGTGCCAGCAGCATAGACCCCTGGGCTCTCTACAATGAGCAGTTCTTC.

The V call is TRBV18, the J call TRBJ1-4; 7 bases are a match to TRBD1. The CDR3 extends over 14 amino acids. After removal of 6 bases from V and 7 bases from J, the junction contained 8 bases not matched to a gene. In germline, CDR1 is KGHSH, CDR2 LQKENI. CDR3 residues: CASSPDRTSEKLFF. For the CDR3, the DNA is TGTGCCAGCTCCCCGGACAGGACGAGTGAAAAACTGTTTTTT. The entire variable domain, with the rest obtained from reference TRBV18 and TRBJ1-4, is as follows: NAGVMQNPRHLVRRRGQEARLRCSPMKGHSHVYWYRQLPEEGLKFMVYLQKENIIDESGMPKERFSAEFPKEGPSILRIQQVVRGDSAAYFCASSPDRTSEKLFFGSGTQLSVL.

This clone was picked up a small number of times. This chain links TRBV19 with TRBJ1-4; D not resolved. CDR1 LNHDA and CDR2 SQIVND come from the germline V gene (reference sequence). This CDR3 is built from 17 residues. V was cut by 5 bases and J by 4 bases, with 20 bases left in between. CDR3 bases: TGTGCCAGTAGTCCCCGAGGTTCCCTGCGAGGTAATGAAAAACTGTTTTTT. Protein product: CASSPRGSLRGNEKLFF.

The V gene is TRBV6-5, the J gene TRBJ1-2; no reliable D call. The length of the CDR3 is 13 residues. The V end was cut by 4 bases, the J end by 4 bases, with 10 bases between. Germline loops: CDR1 MNHEY, CDR2 SVGAGI. Here the CDR3 reads CASSLGLRYGYTF. The CDR3 DNA is TGTGCCAGCAGTTTGGGCTTACGCTATGGCTACACCTTC.

The chain recombines TRBV6-4 with TRBJ2-1; TRBD1 is a possible D gene (5 bases). The CDR3 is made up of 13 amino acids. CDR1 is MRHNA and CDR2 is SNTAGT in the germline V gene. Trimming pared 0 bases from V and 5 bases from J, leaving 5 bases between. The CDR3 loop is CASSDSDNNEQFF. CDR3 coding DNA: TGTGCCAGCAGTGACTCGGACAACAATGAGCAGTTCTTC.

This chain joins TRBV28 and TRBJ1-4, with 7 bases lining up with TRBD1. V trimming: 3 bases; J trimming: 11 bases; junction bases outside the gene matches: 12. Germline lookup yields CDR1 MDHEN and CDR2 SYDVKM. The CDR3 spans 15 residues. The CDR3 DNA follows: TGTGCCAGCAGTTTCACTTTACCTCAGGGGGAGAAACTGTTTTTT. This gives the protein CASSFTLPQGEKLFF.

The DNA for the CDR3 is TGTGCCAGCAGTTCCCCTTACAGCTATGGCTACACCTTC. It is translated as CASSSPYSYGYTF. The chain employs TRBV28 and TRBJ1-2, with no clear D. V dropped 4 bases and J dropped 4 bases, with 10 bases sitting between them. CDR1 MDHEN and CDR2 SYDVKM come from the germline V gene. The CDR3 runs 13 residues.

The rearrangement links TRBV6-5 to TRBJ2-2; 8 nucleotides line up with TRBD2. The germline V gene has CDR1 MNHEY and CDR2 SVGAGI. The CDR3 runs to 15 residues. The V gene end was trimmed by 4 bases and the J gene end by 5 bases; junction bases not matched to a gene: 6. In DNA form, the CDR3 reads TGTGCCAGCAGTTTCGGGACTAGTAAGACCGGGGAGCTGTTTTTT. This sequence encodes CASSFGTSKTGELFF.